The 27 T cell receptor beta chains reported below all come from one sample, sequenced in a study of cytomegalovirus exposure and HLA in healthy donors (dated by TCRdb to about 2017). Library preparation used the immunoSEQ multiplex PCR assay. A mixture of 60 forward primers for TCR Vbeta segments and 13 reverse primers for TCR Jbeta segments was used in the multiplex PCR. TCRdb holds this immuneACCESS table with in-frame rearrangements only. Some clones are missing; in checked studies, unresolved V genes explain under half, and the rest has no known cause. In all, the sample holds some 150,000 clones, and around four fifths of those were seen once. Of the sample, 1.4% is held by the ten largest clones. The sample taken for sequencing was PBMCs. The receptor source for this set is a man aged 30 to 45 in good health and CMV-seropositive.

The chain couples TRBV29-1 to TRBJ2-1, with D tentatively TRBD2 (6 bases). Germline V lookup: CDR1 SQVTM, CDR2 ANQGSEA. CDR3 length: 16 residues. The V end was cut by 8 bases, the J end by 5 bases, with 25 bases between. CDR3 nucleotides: TGCAGCACCATGGGGGGAAAAAGGACCGACGACAATGAGCAGTTCTTC. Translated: CSTMGGKRTDDNEQFF.

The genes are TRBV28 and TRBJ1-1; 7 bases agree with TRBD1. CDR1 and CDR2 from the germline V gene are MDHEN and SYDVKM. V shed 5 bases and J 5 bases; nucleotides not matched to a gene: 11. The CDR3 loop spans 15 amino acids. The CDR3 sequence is CASSPGQGGLTEAFF. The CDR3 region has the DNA TGTGCCAGCAGTCCCGGGCAGGGGGGACTTACTGAAGCTTTCTTT.

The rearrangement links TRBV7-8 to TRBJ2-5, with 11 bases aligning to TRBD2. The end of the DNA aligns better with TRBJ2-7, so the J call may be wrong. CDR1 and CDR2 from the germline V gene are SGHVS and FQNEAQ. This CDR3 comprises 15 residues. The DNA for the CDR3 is TGTGCCAGCAGCATCCAAACCCTAGCGGGAGGCGAGCAGTACTTC. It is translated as CASSIQTLAGGEQYF.

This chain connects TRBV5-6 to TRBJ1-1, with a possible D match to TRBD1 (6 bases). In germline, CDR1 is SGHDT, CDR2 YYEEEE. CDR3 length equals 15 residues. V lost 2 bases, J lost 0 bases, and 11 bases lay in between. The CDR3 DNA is TGTGCCAGCAGCTTACTGGACAGATTGAACACTGAAGCTTTCTTT. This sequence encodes CASSLLDRLNTEAFF.

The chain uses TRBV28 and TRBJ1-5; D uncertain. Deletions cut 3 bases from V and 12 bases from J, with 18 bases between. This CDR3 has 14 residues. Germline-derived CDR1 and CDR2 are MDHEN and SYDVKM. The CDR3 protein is CASSFRQEVSIQHF. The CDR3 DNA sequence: TGTGCCAGCAGTTTTCGCCAGGAGGTCTCAATCCAGCATTTT.

The CDR3 loop is CASSPSGRAHEQYF. CDR3 DNA sequence: TGTGCCAGCAGCCCTAGCGGGAGGGCCCACGAGCAGTACTTC. The chain uses TRBV28 and TRBJ2-5, with 12 positions matching TRBD2. The DNA end is a closer match to TRBJ2-7, so the J assignment may be wrong. Germline CDR1 reads MDHEN; CDR2 reads SYDVKM. The CDR3 extends over 14 amino acids.

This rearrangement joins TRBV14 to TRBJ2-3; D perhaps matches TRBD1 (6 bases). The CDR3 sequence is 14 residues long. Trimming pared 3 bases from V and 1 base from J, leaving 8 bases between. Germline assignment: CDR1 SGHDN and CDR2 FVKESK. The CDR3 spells CASSHNRGTDTQYF. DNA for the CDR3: TGTGCCAGCAGCCATAACAGGGGCACAGATACGCAGTATTTT.

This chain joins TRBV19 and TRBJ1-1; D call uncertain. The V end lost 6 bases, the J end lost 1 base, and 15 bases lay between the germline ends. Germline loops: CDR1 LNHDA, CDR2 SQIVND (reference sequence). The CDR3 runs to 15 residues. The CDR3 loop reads CASRVAGEGNTEAFF. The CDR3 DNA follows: TGTGCCAGTAGGGTGGCGGGAGAGGGGAACACTGAAGCTTTCTTT.

In DNA form, the CDR3 reads TGCGCCAGCAGCTTGGAGGAGCGGGAGAGGGACCGCGGTGAGCAGTTCTTC. Translated: CASSLEERERDRGEQFF. This chain links TRBV5-1 with TRBJ2-1; TRBD2 agrees at 8 bases. The CDR3 loop spans 17 amino acids. Germline V gene sequence: CDR1 SGHRS, CDR2 YFSETQ. With V trimmed by 0 bases and J by 9 bases, 14 bases remained unmatched.

The CDR3 sequence is CASSFLPTGYEQYF. In DNA, the CDR3 is TGTGCCAGCAGCTTTCTCCCCACAGGTTACGAGCAGTACTTC. The chain combines TRBV11-2 with TRBJ2-5, with D maybe TRBD1 (5 bases). Judging by the DNA end, TRBJ2-7 fits better; the J call may be wrong. The V gene's germline CDR1 is SGHAT and CDR2 FQNNGV. The CDR3 runs to 14 residues.

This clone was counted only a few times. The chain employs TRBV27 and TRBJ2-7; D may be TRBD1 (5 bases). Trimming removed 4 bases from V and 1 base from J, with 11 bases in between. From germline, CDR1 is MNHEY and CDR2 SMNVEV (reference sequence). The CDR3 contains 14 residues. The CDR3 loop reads CASSWGSGSYEQYF. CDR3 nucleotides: TGTGCCAGCAGTTGGGGTTCAGGGTCCTACGAGCAGTACTTC.

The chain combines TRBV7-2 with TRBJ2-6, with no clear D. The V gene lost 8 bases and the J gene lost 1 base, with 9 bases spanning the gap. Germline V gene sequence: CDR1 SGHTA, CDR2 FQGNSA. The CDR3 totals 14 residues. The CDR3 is CASSWASGANVLTF. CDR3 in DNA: TGTGCCAGCTCTTGGGCTTCTGGGGCCAACGTCCTGACTTTC.

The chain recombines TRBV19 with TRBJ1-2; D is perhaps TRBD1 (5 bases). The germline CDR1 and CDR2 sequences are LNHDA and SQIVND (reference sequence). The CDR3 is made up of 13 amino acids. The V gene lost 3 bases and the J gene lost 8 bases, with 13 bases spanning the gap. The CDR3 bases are TGTGCCAGTAGTATGAGGCAGGGCGACGGCTACACCTTC. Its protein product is CASSMRQGDGYTF. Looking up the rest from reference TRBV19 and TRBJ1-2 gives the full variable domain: DGGITQSPKYLFRKEGQNVTLSCEQNLNHDAMYWYRQDPGQGLRLIYYSQIVNDFQKGDIAEGYSVSREKKESFPLTVTSAQKNPTAFYLCASSMRQGDGYTFGSGTRLTVV.

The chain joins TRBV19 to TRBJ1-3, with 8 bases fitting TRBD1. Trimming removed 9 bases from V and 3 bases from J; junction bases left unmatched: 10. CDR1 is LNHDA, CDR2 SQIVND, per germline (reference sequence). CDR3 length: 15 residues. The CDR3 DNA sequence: TGTGCCAGCCTTCGACAGGGGTCCTTTGGAAACACCATATATTTT. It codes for CASLRQGSFGNTIYF.

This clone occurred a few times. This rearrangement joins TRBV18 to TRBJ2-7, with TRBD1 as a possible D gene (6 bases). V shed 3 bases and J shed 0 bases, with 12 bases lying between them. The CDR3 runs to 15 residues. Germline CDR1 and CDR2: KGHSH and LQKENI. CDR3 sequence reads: CASSPTGQYSYEQYF. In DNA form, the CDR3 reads TGTGCCAGCTCACCTACGGGACAATACTCCTACGAGCAGTACTTC.

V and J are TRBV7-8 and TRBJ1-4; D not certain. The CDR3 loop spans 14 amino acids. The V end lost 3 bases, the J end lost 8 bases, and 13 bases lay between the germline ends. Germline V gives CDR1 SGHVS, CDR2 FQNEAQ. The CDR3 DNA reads TGTGCCAGCAGCTTGTCCGCCCGAGGGGAAAAACTGTTTTTT. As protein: CASSLSARGEKLFF.

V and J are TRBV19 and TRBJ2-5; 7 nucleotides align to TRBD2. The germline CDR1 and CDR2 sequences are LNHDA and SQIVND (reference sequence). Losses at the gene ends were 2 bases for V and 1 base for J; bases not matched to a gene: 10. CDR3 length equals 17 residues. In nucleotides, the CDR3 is TGTGCCAGTAGTATACTCGGCGGGAGAGATACCCAAGAGACCCAGTACTTC. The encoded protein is CASSILGGRDTQETQYF.

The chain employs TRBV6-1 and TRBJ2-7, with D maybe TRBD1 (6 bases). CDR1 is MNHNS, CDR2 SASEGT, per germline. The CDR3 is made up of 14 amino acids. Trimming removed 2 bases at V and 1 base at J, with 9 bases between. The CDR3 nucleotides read TGTGCCAGCAGTGAACTGGGGGCTTCCTACGAGCAGTACTTC. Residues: CASSELGASYEQYF.

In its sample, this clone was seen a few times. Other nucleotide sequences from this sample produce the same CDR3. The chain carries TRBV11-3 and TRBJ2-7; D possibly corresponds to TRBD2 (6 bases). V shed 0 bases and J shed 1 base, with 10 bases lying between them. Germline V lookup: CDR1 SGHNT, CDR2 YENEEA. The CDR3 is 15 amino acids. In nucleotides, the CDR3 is TGTGCCAGCAGCTTAGATAGTAGCGGTTCCTACGAGCAGTACTTC. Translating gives CASSLDSSGSYEQYF.

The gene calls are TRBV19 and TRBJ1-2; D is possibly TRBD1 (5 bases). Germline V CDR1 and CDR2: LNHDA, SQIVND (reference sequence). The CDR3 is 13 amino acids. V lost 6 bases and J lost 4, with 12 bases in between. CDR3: CASRQGQFYGYTF. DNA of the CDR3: TGTGCCAGTAGGCAGGGCCAGTTCTATGGCTACACCTTC.

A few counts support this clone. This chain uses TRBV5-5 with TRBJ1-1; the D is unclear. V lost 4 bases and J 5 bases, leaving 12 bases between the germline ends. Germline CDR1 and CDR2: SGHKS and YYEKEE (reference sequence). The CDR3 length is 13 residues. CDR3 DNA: TGTGCCAGCAGCCCTCTCGGGAGGACTGAAGCTTTCTTT. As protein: CASSPLGRTEAFF.

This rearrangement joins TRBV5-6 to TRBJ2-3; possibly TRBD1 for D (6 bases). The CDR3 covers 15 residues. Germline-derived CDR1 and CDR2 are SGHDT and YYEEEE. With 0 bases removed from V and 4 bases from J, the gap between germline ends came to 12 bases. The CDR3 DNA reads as TGTGCCAGCAGCTTGGTCGGGACACAAGCAGATACGCAGTATTTT. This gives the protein CASSLVGTQADTQYF.

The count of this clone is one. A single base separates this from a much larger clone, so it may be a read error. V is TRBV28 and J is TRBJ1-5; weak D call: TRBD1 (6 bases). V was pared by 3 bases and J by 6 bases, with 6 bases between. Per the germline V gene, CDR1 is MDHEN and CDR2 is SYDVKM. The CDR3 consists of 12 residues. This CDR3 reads CASSFRGQPQHF. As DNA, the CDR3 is TGTGCCAGCAGTTTCAGGGGTCAGCCCCAGCATTTT.

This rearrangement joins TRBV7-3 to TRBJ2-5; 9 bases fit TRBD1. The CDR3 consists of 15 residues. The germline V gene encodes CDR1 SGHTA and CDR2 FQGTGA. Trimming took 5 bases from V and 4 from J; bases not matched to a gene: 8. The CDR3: CASSPSGQGRETQYF. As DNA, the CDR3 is TGTGCCAGCAGCCCCTCGGGACAGGGACGAGAGACCCAGTACTTC.

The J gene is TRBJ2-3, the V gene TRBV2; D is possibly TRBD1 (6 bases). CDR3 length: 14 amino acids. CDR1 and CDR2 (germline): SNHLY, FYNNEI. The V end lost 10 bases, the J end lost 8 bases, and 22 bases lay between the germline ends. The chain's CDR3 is CATTGSGSRGTQYF. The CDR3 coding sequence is TGTGCCACTACAGGGTCCGGATCCAGAGGTACGCAGTATTTT.

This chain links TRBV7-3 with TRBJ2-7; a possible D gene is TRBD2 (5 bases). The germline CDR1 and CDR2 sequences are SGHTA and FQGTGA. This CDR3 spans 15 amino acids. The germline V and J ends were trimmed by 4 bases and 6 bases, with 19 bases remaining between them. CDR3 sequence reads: CASSYQGVGVSEQYF. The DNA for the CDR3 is TGTGCCAGCAGCTACCAAGGAGTCGGGGTTAGCGAGCAGTACTTC.

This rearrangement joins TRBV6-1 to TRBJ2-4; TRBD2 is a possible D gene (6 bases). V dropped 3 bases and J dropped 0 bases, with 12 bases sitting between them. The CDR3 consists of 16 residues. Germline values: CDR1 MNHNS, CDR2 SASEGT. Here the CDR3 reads CASSELGGLAKNIQYF. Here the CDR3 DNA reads TGTGCCAGCAGTGAGTTGGGAGGACTAGCCAAAAACATTCAGTACTTC.